This TCR beta chain was sequenced during a study of T-cell memory formation after mild COVID-19 (dated by TCRdb to the early 2020s). Broadly, across the study: Most TCR sequence clusters were specific to one of the two donors. In a couple of donors, T-cell clones that expanded and contracted after mild COVID-19 were followed by sequencing TCRalpha and TCRbeta repertoires longitudinally. Two young, previously healthy adult volunteers, one female and one male, were included in the cohort. Study-level results and caveats: The detection of some responding clones in pre-infection memory suggests that pre-existing cross-reactive memory T cells joined the SARS-CoV-2 response. Balanced CD4/CD8 phenotypes were observed for clones contracting from day 15 to 85, whereas a bias towards CD4+ was observed for a second wave of clones expanding from day 15 to 37. Contracting CD4+ clones appeared mostly in the CM and EM memory subsets, whereas CD8+ clones were enriched in EMRA. The study included only two mild cases, and larger cohorts that include severe cases with pre-infection samples were judged to be necessary. SARS-CoV-2 specificity was not confirmed for the second-wave clones peaking on day 37.

Instrument used: Illumina NovaSeq 6000. Using 5'RACE with constant-segment primers, TCRalpha and TCRbeta cDNA libraries were constructed, with sample barcodes and unique molecular identifiers added in the process. RNA was extracted from every sample with Trizol reagent. The libraries were amplified in two PCR steps, and the second step added a second sample barcode and Illumina TruSeq adapters. Sequencing of libraries was performed on an Illumina NovaSeq with 2 x 150 bp paired-end reads. In the paper's pipeline: With migec v1.2.7, reads were demultiplexed and then collapsed into UMI-guided consensus sequences. Using mixcr v2.1.11, UMI consensuses were aligned to TRA and TRB V and J templates and then assembled into clonotypes. Clonotypes were classified as expanded or contracted when called significant by both edgeR and NoisET, with noise models trained on biological replicates. For edgeR calls, the cutoffs were a false discovery rate-adjusted p below 0.01 and a log2 fold-change threshold of 1. As an exploratory analysis of dynamics, PCA with hierarchical clustering was applied to max-normalized trajectories of the 1000 most abundant clonotypes. Each responding clone was given a CD4 or CD8 phenotype based on the CD4+ and CD8+ repertoires, which had been sequenced separately. In-frame beta chains were kept once TCRdb had trimmed the public reads at Q25 with fastp and called clones with MiXCR. Entries that share a CDR3 protein sequence are merged under the most common genes and DNA. The V and J calls and clone size come from TCRdb's table, not from the authors' own analysis. The sample table holds fewer than 700,000 distinct CDR3 sequences, of which roughly 18% were seen once. The ten largest make up around 12% of the sample.

In this sample, this clonotype turned up a few times. The specificity of this receptor is unknown. There are no base qualities to consult, and no much larger clone falls within one base. Ficoll-Paque density gradient centrifugation was used to isolate PBMCs. Reading from cysteine to phenylalanine, the CDR3 counts 12 amino acids. Only the CDR3 region is kept as DNA, spanning 36 bases read in frame from base 1. CDR1 and CDR2 are read off the germline V gene (reference sequence) as DFQATT and SNEGSKA. The germline V end is reduced by 6 bases and the J end by 5 bases; junction bases left unmatched: 6. Input material: PBMCs or a T cell subset sorted from them (not recorded which). In this chain, TRBV20-1 is recombined with TRBJ1-1, and 7 bases in between align with TRBD1. This TCR came from an adult woman who had mild COVID-19 (a few samples of this study predate the infection). The sample titles of this study are shuffled in the database, so cell type and time point are left out; the donor was told from shared clones. The CDR3 is CSAPGQITEAFF. The DNA sequence is as follows: TGCAGTGCCCCGGGACAGATAACTGAAGCTTTCTTT.